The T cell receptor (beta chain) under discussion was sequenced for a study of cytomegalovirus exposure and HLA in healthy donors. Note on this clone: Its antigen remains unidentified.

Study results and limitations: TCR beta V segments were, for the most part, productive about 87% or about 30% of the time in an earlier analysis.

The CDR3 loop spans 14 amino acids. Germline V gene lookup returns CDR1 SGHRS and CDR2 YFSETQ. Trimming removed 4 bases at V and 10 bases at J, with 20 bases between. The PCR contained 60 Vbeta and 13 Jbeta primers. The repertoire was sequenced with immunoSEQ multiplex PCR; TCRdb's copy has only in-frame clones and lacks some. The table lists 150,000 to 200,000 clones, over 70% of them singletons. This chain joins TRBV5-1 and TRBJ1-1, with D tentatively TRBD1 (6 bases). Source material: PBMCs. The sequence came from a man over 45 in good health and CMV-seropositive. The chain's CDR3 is CASSPDRQEVGAFF. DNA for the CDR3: TGCGCCAGCAGCCCGGACCGACAGGAGGTGGGAGCTTTCTTT.